Here is one T cell receptor (beta chain) with its context. Its antigen is as yet unknown. This sample was included in a study of shared clonotypes between healthy human individuals. Study background: A donor's plate count was three for CD4 naive and three for CD4 memory; CD8 naive had two and CD8 memory one.

The V gene's germline CDR1 is MGHDK and CDR2 SYGVNS. V gave up 1 base and J gave up 3 bases, with 10 bases separating them. The CDR3 length is 14 residues. Only CD45RO-negative cells positively selected for CCR7 counted as naive CD8 cells, so terminally differentiated effector memory CD45RA+ cells were excluded. Regarding the study as a whole: Non-shared clonotypes had lower generation probabilities than those shared by all four donors. On the whole, naive subsets had larger estimated richness than memory subsets had.

Methods used by the authors: Filtering differed since immunoSEQ provided only junctions, with no quality scores. Assay used: immunoSEQ multiplex PCR; TCRdb lists only in-frame clones, some missing. The V and J calls and clone size are taken from that table; D and trimming were inferred from the DNA. The sample shows 1.5 million to 2.5 million clones, about 94% of them seen only once. Material for sequencing was naive CD8+ T cells sorted from blood. The chain carries TRBV25-1 and TRBJ2-7; D ambiguous. This receptor was obtained from a man between 18 and 29 years old in good health. The CDR3 sequence: CASSEFTSGYEQYF. The DNA for the CDR3 is TGTGCCAGCAGTGAATTTACCTCAGGCTACGAGCAGTACTTC.